One TCR beta chain is described in this entry. As yet, its antigen is unknown. This record comes from a study of long-term antiretroviral therapy in people with HIV. Running of the v3.0 immunoSEQ assay took place at survey level. Sequenced by immunoSEQ multiplex PCR; TCRdb stores in-frame clones only, minus some. The repertoire holds 23,000 or so clones, with over 80% as singletons. CDR3 size: 15 residues. V was clipped by 1 base and J by 3 bases, with 10 bases between them. The germline CDR1 and CDR2 sequences are SEHNR and FQNEAQ (reference sequence). One or more pre-ART and two or more post-ART PBMC samples were available from each donor. Findings and limits, study-wide: After ART, diversity increased yet remained lower than transplant donor controls. The ART regimens used between 2004 and 2017 may be less effective than current ones. CDR3 length ranges were narrower in HIV repertoires than in controls.

The gene calls are TRBV7-9 and TRBJ1-3; unclear D gene. The input for sequencing was unsorted PBMCs, taken 0.4 years after starting antiretroviral therapy. The sequence was obtained from a man aged 45-65 years with HIV. CDR3 region: CASSLVRASGNTIYF. CDR3 nucleotide sequence: TGTGCCAGCAGCTTAGTCCGGGCGAGTGGAAACACCATATATTTT.